A selection of T cell receptor beta chains follows, all from one sample in a study of long-term antiretroviral therapy in people with HIV. The protocol was immunoSEQ multiplex PCR, while the TCRdb copy is restricted to in-frame clones and leaves out a portion. The sample includes more than 20,000 clones, about 86% of them seen just once. Sequenced here: unsorted PBMCs, sampled 3 years after starting antiretroviral therapy. The receptor set was obtained from a man between 18 and 35 years old with HIV. Both conserved end residues are part of each CDR3. D genes are given only for firm matches. Size is stated for part of the rows, as once, few or many counts, or as a class when the clone is expanded.

J gene | clone size | V gene | D gene | CDR3 protein | CDR3 DNA
TRBJ1-5 | . | TRBV18 | . | CASSPTDNQPQHF | TGTGCCAGCTCACCGACAGACAATCAGCCCCAGCATTTT
TRBJ1-2 | . | TRBV4-1 | TRBD1 | CASSQESAGGAYGYTF | TGCGCCAGCAGCCAAGAATCCGCAGGGGGCGCCTATGGCTACACCTTC
TRBJ2-3 | . | TRBV30 | . | CAWSSGADTQYF | TGTGCCTGGAGTTCGGGGGCAGATACGCAGTATTTT
TRBJ2-4 | . | TRBV28 | . | CASSPIGESKNIQYF | TGTGCCAGCAGTCCTATCGGGGAGTCCAAAAACATTCAGTACTTC
TRBJ2-1 | once | TRBV27 | TRBD2 | CASSLSPGLAGVYNEQFF | TGTGCCAGCAGTCTTTCCCCGGGACTAGCGGGGGTGTACAATGAGCAGTTCTTC
TRBJ1-1 | . | TRBV10-1 | . | CASSELFLRLNTEAFF | TGCGCCAGCAGTGAGTTATTTTTAAGATTGAACACTGAAGCTTTCTTT
TRBJ1-1 | . | TRBV29-1 | TRBD1 | CSARTGSSTEAFF | TGCAGCGCCAGGACAGGTAGTAGCACTGAAGCTTTCTTT
TRBJ1-5 | . | TRBV2 | . | CASSERGANQPQHF | TGTGCCAGCAGTGAACGGGGGGCCAATCAGCCCCAGCATTTT
TRBJ2-7 | . | TRBV5-1 | . | CASSLKDGAYEQYF | TGCGCCAGCAGCTTAAAGGACGGGGCCTACGAGCAGTACTTC
TRBJ1-5 | . | TRBV30 | . | CAWSVHGLGNQPQHF | TGTGCCTGGAGTGTACACGGTTTGGGCAATCAGCCCCAGCATTTT
TRBJ1-1 | once | TRBV6-1 | . | CASSESGGWGYEAFF | TGTGCCAGCAGTGAATCGGGGGGTTGGGGGTACGAAGCTTTCTTT
TRBJ2-1 | . | TRBV12-5 | TRBD2 | CASGTPGRGGVDEQFF | TGTGCTAGTGGTACTCCGGGGCGGGGGGGTGTAGATGAGCAGTTCTTC
TRBJ2-5 | . | TRBV10-2 | . | CASRQTPQETQYF | TGCGCCAGCAGACAGACACCTCAAGAGACCCAGTACTTC
TRBJ2-1 | . | TRBV18 | . | CASSPDSNEQFF | TGTGCCAGCTCCCCGGACAGCAATGAGCAGTTCTTC
TRBJ1-5 | few | TRBV28 | . | CASSLRDIRYQPQHF | TGTGCCAGCAGTTTACGGGACATTAGGTATCAGCCCCAGCATTTT
TRBJ2-3 | . | TRBV6-1 | TRBD2 | CASSLRTSGGNTQYF | TGTGCCAGCAGTCTTCGGACTAGCGGGGGAAATACGCAGTATTTT
TRBJ1-2 | once | TRBV18 | . | CASSPPGHLYGYTF | TGTGCCAGCTCACCACCGGGACACCTATATGGCTACACCTTC
TRBJ2-3 | . | TRBV7-9 | TRBD2 | CASSPRLASSTDTQYF | TGTGCCAGCAGCCCCAGACTAGCCTCTAGCACAGATACGCAGTATTTT
TRBJ2-5 | . | TRBV28 | . | CASSLQEETQYF | TGTGCCAGCAGTTTGCAAGAAGAGACCCAGTACTTC
TRBJ2-5 | . | TRBV5-1 | . | CASSLRETQYF | TGCGCCAGCAGCTTAAGAGAGACCCAGTACTTC
TRBJ2-1 | . | TRBV2 | . | CASEGGRPFF | TGTGCCAGCGAGGGGGGCCGACCGTTCTTC
TRBJ2-2 | . | TRBV13 | . | CASSPVGTNTGELFF | TGTGCCAGCAGCCCGGTAGGGACGAACACCGGGGAGCTGTTTTTT
TRBJ1-1 | . | TRBV6-1 | . | CASSVDPSNTEAFF | TGTGCCAGCAGTGTAGACCCCTCGAACACTGAAGCTTTCTTT
TRBJ2-7 | . | TRBV19 | TRBD1 | CASSSDGTGLLEQYF | TGTGCCAGTAGTTCCGACGGGACAGGGCTCCTCGAGCAGTACTTC
TRBJ2-3 | . | TRBV18 | . | CASSPTDSTDTQYF | TGTGCCAGCTCACCGACGGATAGCACAGATACGCAGTATTTT
TRBJ2-5 | . | TRBV25-1 | . | CASSEGPDKQETQYF | TGTGCCAGCAGTGAAGGCCCAGACAAGCAAGAGACCCAGTACTTC
TRBJ2-1 | . | TRBV29-1 | . | CSVPRSYNEQFF | TGCAGCGTTCCCCGGTCGTACAATGAGCAGTTCTTC
TRBJ2-1 | . | TRBV12-5 | TRBD2 | CASGSLRGVNNEQFF | TGTGCTAGTGGTTCCCTCCGGGGGGTCAACAATGAGCAGTTCTTC
TRBJ2-3 | . | TRBV6-1 | TRBD2 | CASSAASGGGTDTQYF | TGTGCCAGCAGTGCGGCTAGCGGGGGAGGGACAGATACGCAGTATTTT
TRBJ1-1 | . | TRBV18 | . | CASSPPSQQGRGEAFF | TGTGCCAGCTCACCGCCCTCCCAACAGGGCCGAGGGGAAGCTTTCTTT
TRBJ1-2 | . | TRBV10-2 | . | CASIPEAGALYGYGYTF | TGCGCCAGCATCCCCGAGGCAGGCGCTCTCTATGGCTATGGCTACACCTTC
TRBJ1-5 | once | TRBV6-5 | TRBD1 | CASSLNRGNQPQHF | TGTGCCAGCAGTTTAAACAGGGGGAATCAGCCCCAGCATTTT
TRBJ2-5 | . | TRBV2 | . | CASRGWTPGVETQYF | TGTGCCAGCAGGGGGTGGACCCCGGGGGTGGAGACCCAGTACTTC
TRBJ1-2 | . | TRBV6-5 | TRBD1 | CASREQGLDGYTF | TGTGCCAGCAGGGAACAGGGGTTGGATGGCTACACCTTC
TRBJ2-1 | . | TRBV28 | . | CASSSELESGNEQFF | TGTGCCAGCAGCTCGGAACTGGAGTCGGGCAATGAGCAGTTCTTC
TRBJ2-1 | . | TRBV7-3 | TRBD2 | CASSLSLAGGRNEQFF | TGTGCCAGCAGTTTGAGTCTAGCGGGGGGGCGAAATGAGCAGTTCTTC
TRBJ2-1 | . | TRBV10-3 | TRBD2 | CAISTGGGNEQFF | TGTGCCATCAGTACGGGGGGGGGCAATGAGCAGTTCTTC
TRBJ1-1 | . | TRBV7-8 | TRBD1 | CASSPNWGRTGGNTEAFF | TGTGCCAGCAGCCCCAATTGGGGTAGGACAGGGGGCAACACTGAAGCTTTCTTT
TRBJ1-4 | . | TRBV6-5 | . | CASSYSGQGGEKLFF | TGTGCCAGCAGTTACTCTGGGCAGGGTGGTGAAAAACTGTTTTTT
TRBJ2-5 | . | TRBV6-5 | TRBD2 | CASSYSLTSGGETQYF | TGTGCCAGCAGTTACTCCCTCACTAGCGGGGGAGAGACCCAGTACTTC
TRBJ2-7 | . | TRBV5-4 | TRBD2 | CASSGGGTYEQYF | TGTGCCAGCAGCGGGGGGGGGACCTACGAGCAGTACTTC
TRBJ1-1 | . | TRBV18 | TRBD1 | CASSPDRENTEAFF | TGTGCCAGCTCACCGGACAGGGAGAACACTGAAGCTTTCTTT
TRBJ1-5 | . | TRBV7-8 | . | CASSLVPNRPQHF | TGTGCCAGCAGCTTAGTACCCAATAGACCCCAGCATTTT
TRBJ1-1 | . | TRBV7-9 | . | CASSLALAGNTEAFF | TGTGCCAGCAGCTTAGCGTTGGCGGGGAACACTGAAGCTTTCTTT
TRBJ2-3 | . | TRBV6-1 | . | CASSEARRATQYF | TGTGCCAGCAGTGAAGCGCGCAGGGCTACGCAGTATTTT
TRBJ2-5 | . | TRBV7-9 | . | CASSPGVAETQYF | TGTGCCAGCAGCCCAGGGGTGGCGGAGACCCAGTACTTC
TRBJ1-5 | . | TRBV28 | TRBD1 | CASSSPTGPFQPQHF | TGTGCCAGCAGTTCACCGACAGGGCCGTTTCAGCCCCAGCATTTT
TRBJ2-7 | . | TRBV19 | . | CASSRAPSYEQYF | TGTGCCAGTAGCAGAGCGCCATCCTACGAGCAGTACTTC
TRBJ1-5 | . | TRBV27 | . | CASSLGVGSNQPQHF | TGTGCCAGCAGTTTAGGGGTTGGTAGCAATCAGCCCCAGCATTTT
TRBJ2-2 | . | TRBV28 | . | CATTPRRVSGELFF | TGTGCCACCACCCCGCGACGAGTTAGCGGGGAGCTGTTTTTT